This T cell receptor beta chain stems from a study of shared clonotypes between healthy human individuals (dated by TCRdb to 2018 to 2021). Study-level background: Three men and a couple of women, aged 18 to 49 years, made up the cohort. Libraries were prepared and TCR repertoires were sequenced by different laboratories using diverse techniques, in order to increase sequencing depth and limit assay-specific biases. Blood TCR repertoires of a handful of healthy adults were deeply sequenced to estimate repertoire size and the extent of clonotype sharing between individuals. Per donor, leukapheresis produced somewhere between about 0.9 and 10 billion PBMCs. Per donor, three plates each were used for CD4 naive and CD4 memory, two for CD8 naive, and one for CD8 memory. Results and caveats for the whole study, not just this receptor: Compared with non-shared clonotypes, the clonotypes found in all four sorted-subset donors had higher generation probabilities. Pairwise subsampling indicated that sequencing depth was expected to affect the degree of clonotype sharing among donors. Larger estimated clonotype richness was generally found for naive subsets than for memory subsets. Sampling was restricted to blood, and TCR repertoires in tissues likely differ from the TCR repertoires found in blood. Across several donors, around 5% of naive CD4, 3% to 3.5% of naive CD8, 2.3% of memory CD4, and approximately 0.4% of memory CD8 clonotypes were shared. Incomplete sequencing was indicated by rarefaction of sorted-subset datasets, despite the large sequencing depth. The genetic and exposure-history diversity represented was limited by the small number of donors.

Taken from cysteine to phenylalanine, the CDR3 has 15 residues. Only the CDR3 part of the read is kept: 45 bases, read in frame from the first base. Per the germline V gene, SGHRS is the CDR1 and YFSETQ is the CDR2. The germline V end is reduced by 1 base and the J end by 3 bases; junction bases left unmatched: 3. Healthy HIV-negative adults with no recently reported acute infections or vaccinations were included as donors. Only Caucasian adults living in Nashville, Tennessee, USA were represented among the donors. CD4+ T cells were enriched by magnetic negative selection; naive cells were then positively selected on CD45RA, and the negative fraction formed the memory subset. After blood collection by leukapheresis, PBMCs were isolated using Ficoll-Histopaque density gradient centrifugation and then cryopreserved in the vapor phase of liquid nitrogen. Purity and quantity of every magnetically sorted T cell population were checked by analytical flow cytometry. Genomic DNA was isolated from each sorted fraction and quantified by UV absorbance on a Nanodrop 2000c.

TCR CDR3 regions were amplified from genomic DNA by multiplex PCR using the deep immunoSEQ assay. Extracted genomic DNA from each cell subset was spread evenly across all wells of several immunoSEQ 96-well plates, with each plate serving as a replicate. For sorted subsets, around 200 ng genomic DNA, equal to tens of thousands of T cell genomes, was loaded into each replicate PCR. Purified libraries were quantified with a Qubit 3.0 fluorometer, sized on a Bioanalyzer 2100, and re-quantified with the KAPA Library Quantification kit. A separate single-read 150-cycle Illumina NextSeq 550 flow cell was used to sequence each immunoSEQ 96-well plate. From the authors' description of their analysis: Because only junctional sequences without quality scores were contained in the immunoSEQ output, filtering matching that applied to full-length reads could not be performed. To assign V/J genes and CDR3, sequences were annotated using PyIR, a Python wrapper for IgBLAST v1.9, with IMGT germline references. Reads were removed for weak V/J assignments (E-value above 1e-6), missing CDR3, stop codons, out-of-frame junctions, or ambiguous translated residues. V3J clonotypes were defined as sequences sharing an identical inferred V gene, J gene, and CDR3 amino acid sequence. Percentage overlap between repertoires was calculated by dividing the number of shared unique clonotypes by the size of the smaller repertoire. Richness of each repertoire was evaluated using RTK rarefaction, the Chao1 estimator, and Recon v2.1 estimates of unobserved clonotypes. For all TCRbeta clonotypes obtained by the gDNA method from a few donors, generation probabilities were computed with OLGA. TCRdb retrieved this table from immuneACCESS and kept in-frame rearrangements only. Not all clones are present; in checked studies, unresolved V genes account for under half, and no reason is known for the remainder. D and trimming come from the DNA, and the V and J calls and clone size come from that table. This sample gives over 1.4 million clones in total; roughly 95% of them show up just once. The ten largest clones capture more than 0.9% of the sample.

For this clone: Its antigen has not been determined. No clone much larger than this one lies a single base away; base qualities are absent.

Material: naive CD4+ T cells sorted from blood. The sample's cell subset or site label, in plain terms: CD45RA+ positively selected. This receptor was obtained from a man in his thirties or forties in good health. The V gene is TRBV5-1 and the J gene is TRBJ2-3, with 9 bases matching TRBD2. CDR3 sequence: CASSLPLAGTDTQYF. The DNA is TGCGCCAGCAGCTTGCCTCTAGCGGGAACAGATACGCAGTATTTT.